This TCR beta chain was captured in a study of blood T cell repertoires in COVID-19. In the original workflow: Amplification with reference gene primers provided the estimates of nucleated cell counts. Measured with immunoSEQ multiplex PCR; TCRdb has only the in-frame clones, and not every one. The V and J calls and clone size are taken from that table; D and trimming were inferred from the DNA. The table records about 200,000 clones, approximately 90% of them present only once. V lost 7 bases, J lost 3 bases, and 12 bases lay in between. This CDR3 contains 13 residues. The table lists this clone with a count of one.

The TCR originated in a man aged 55-75 years who had recovered from COVID-19. The chain carries TRBV12-3 or TRBV12-4 and TRBJ1-1; D not resolved. Sequencing was carried out using peripheral blood. The chain's CDR3 is CASTLGTYTEAFF. As DNA, the CDR3 is TGTGCCAGCACCCTAGGCACCTACACTGAAGCTTTCTTT.